This T cell receptor (beta chain) was recovered during a study of T-cell reconstitution after alpha-beta-depleted transplantation in children. This clonotype was observed at least ten times. The germline V and J ends were trimmed by 4 bases and 6 bases, with 18 bases remaining between them. CDR1 and CDR2 (germline): SQVTM, ANQGSEA. The CDR3 has 15 residues. A library of TCRbeta sequences, prepared with unique molecular identifiers, was generated. One entry per CDR3 protein results from TCRdb running MiXCR on the PCR reads. The data hold 200,000 or so distinct CDR3 sequences, with roughly 6.3% observed a single time.

This clonotype originated in a girl under three years old with combined immunodeficiency, due to receive a stem cell transplant. The chain couples TRBV29-1 to TRBJ2-2, with TRBD2 as a possible D gene (5 bases). The sequencing used PBMCs, collected before TCRalphabeta/CD19-depleted stem cell transplant. The CDR3 region is CSVALAKGSAGELFF. Here the CDR3 DNA reads TGCAGCGTTGCCCTAGCCAAAGGGTCCGCCGGGGAGCTGTTTTTT.